The 26 T cell receptor beta chains reported below all come from one sample, sequenced in a study of T-cell memory formation after mild COVID-19. Using its own MiXCR run on the 5' RACE reads, TCRdb lists one record per CDR3 protein. The sample consists of 470,000 or so distinct CDR3 sequences, 18% of them appearing once. Sequenced sample: PBMCs or a T cell subset sorted from them (not recorded which). The receptors here all came from a man aged 18 to 29 who had mild COVID-19 (a few samples of this study predate the infection). Cell type and time point are not known.

The V call is TRBV5-1, the J call TRBJ1-6, with 7 bases identical to TRBD1. V lost 0 bases to trimming and J lost 9 bases; unmatched junction nucleotides: 6. There are 15 residues in the CDR3. The germline V gene has CDR1 SGHRS and CDR2 YFSETQ. Here the CDR3 reads CASSLAGGGRSPLHF. The CDR3 bases are TGCGCCAGCAGCTTGGCAGGGGGGGGCCGTTCACCCCTCCACTTT.

This chain links TRBV6-2 or TRBV6-3 with TRBJ2-1; tentatively, D is TRBD2 (5 bases). CDR1 and CDR2 (germline): MNHEY, SVGEGT. Trimming removed 6 bases at V and 2 bases at J, with 11 bases between. The CDR3 runs 14 residues. This CDR3 is CASSSSLAYNEQFF. In DNA form, the CDR3 reads TGTGCCAGCAGCTCTAGCTTGGCCTACAATGAGCAGTTCTTC.

V usage is TRBV19 and J usage is TRBJ1-1; tentative D call: TRBD1 (6 bases). V was shortened by 5 bases and J by 10 bases, with 23 bases between the two germline ends. The germline CDR1 and CDR2 sequences are LNHDA and SQIVND (reference sequence). The CDR3 is 15 amino acids. The CDR3 loop is CASSWLRAGQTGAFF. In nucleotides, the CDR3 is TGTGCCAGTAGTTGGTTGCGAGCGGGACAAACCGGAGCTTTCTTT.

The sample holds a few counts of this clonotype. This chain links TRBV20-1 with TRBJ2-3, with TRBD2 identical over 9 bases. Germline loops: CDR1 DFQATT, CDR2 SNEGSKA (reference sequence). The CDR3 has 16 residues. The V segment lost 0 bases and the J segment 5 bases; nucleotides outside the gene matches: 9. The DNA of the CDR3 is TGCAGTGCTAGAGAAGCCGAGCGGGGGGACCAAGATACGCAGTATTTT. Its translation: CSAREAERGDQDTQYF.

In its sample, this clonotype was seen many times. The J gene is TRBJ2-3, the V gene TRBV5-1; the D gene could be TRBD1 or TRBD2 (6 bases each). The germline gives CDR1 SGHRS, CDR2 YFSETQ. CDR3 length equals 15 residues. The germline V and J ends were trimmed by 0 bases and 0 bases, with 8 bases remaining between them. The CDR3: CASSLDGGSTDTQYF. The CDR3 DNA sequence: TGCGCCAGCAGCTTGGACGGGGGCAGCACAGATACGCAGTATTTT.

Only a few counts were recorded for this clonotype. J is TRBJ2-1 and V is TRBV12-3 or TRBV12-4, with no clear D. Deletions cut 6 bases from V and 10 bases from J, with 22 bases between. The CDR3 covers 15 residues. Here the CDR3 DNA reads TGTGCCAGCAGCCGAACAGACATGTCAGGATACGAGCAGTTCTTC. This translates into CASSRTDMSGYEQFF.

The chain links TRBV5-1 to TRBJ2-1; D uncertain. This CDR3 contains 11 residues. Per germline, CDR1 SGHRS and CDR2 YFSETQ. V lost 4 bases and J lost 10, with 9 bases in between. Here the CDR3 reads CASSGTLEQFF. CDR3 DNA: TGCGCCAGCAGCGGAACCTTAGAGCAGTTCTTC. Combining the CDR3 with reference TRBV5-1 and TRBJ2-1 gives the whole variable domain KAGVTQTPRYLIKTRGQQVTLSCSPISGHRSVSWYQQTPGQGLQFLFEYFSETQRNKGNFPGRFSGRQFSNSRSEMNVSTLELGDSALYLCASSGTLEQFFGPGTRLTVL.

In this sample, this clonotype turned up a few times. This chain connects TRBV5-1 to TRBJ1-1; D call uncertain. The CDR3 contains 13 residues. Per the germline V gene, CDR1 is SGHRS and CDR2 is YFSETQ. The ends were cut back, 0 bases at V and 7 bases at J, with 10 bases in the middle. The CDR3 nucleotides are TGCGCCAGCAGCTTGGAATCGGGCCTTGAAGCTTTCTTT. Amino acid sequence: CASSLESGLEAFF.

The genes are TRBV12-3 or TRBV12-4 and TRBJ2-2, with D possibly TRBD1 on 6 matching bases. CDR3 length: 14 residues. Trimming took off 7 bases at V and 5 bases at J, with 14 bases between the two ends. The CDR3 loop is CASNIQGRTGELFF. The CDR3 nucleotides read TGTGCCAGCAATATACAGGGAAGGACCGGGGAGCTGTTTTTT.

The genes are TRBV14 and TRBJ2-7; possible D gene TRBD1, 6 bases. Deletions cut 3 bases from V and 13 bases from J, with 13 bases between. CDR3 length: 11 amino acids. Germline values: CDR1 SGHDN, CDR2 FVKESK. The CDR3 spells CASSQGHGLYV. CDR3 bases: TGTGCCAGCAGCCAGGGACACGGACTCTACGTC.

The chain employs TRBV5-1 and TRBJ2-7, with 9 bases lining up with TRBD2. V dropped 4 bases and J dropped 0; count of bases not matched to a gene: 5. The CDR3 spans 15 residues. The germline V gene has CDR1 SGHRS and CDR2 YFSETQ. The CDR3 region has the DNA TGCGCCAGCAGCGCTCTAGCGGGGAGCTCCTACGAGCAGTACTTC. Amino acids: CASSALAGSSYEQYF.

This clonotype came up a few times. V and J are TRBV6-5 and TRBJ2-1, with 7 positions matching TRBD2. V was clipped by 5 bases and J by 0 bases; unmatched bases: 4. CDR3 length: 15 amino acids. In germline, CDR1 is MNHEY, CDR2 SVGAGI. This chain's CDR3 is CASSPTSSSYNEQFF. The CDR3 DNA is TGTGCCAGCAGTCCGACTAGCAGCTCCTACAATGAGCAGTTCTTC.

Comments on this clonotype: One junction end disagrees with the germline gene, perhaps due to a read error. V is TRBV6-5 and J is TRBJ1-5; 9 nucleotides agree with TRBD1. CDR3 size: 14 residues. Germline CDR1 reads MNHEY; CDR2 reads SVGAGI. The CDR3 spells CASSGGQGSQPQRF. In nucleotides, the CDR3 is TGTGCCAGCAGTGGAGGACAGGGGTCTCAGCCCCAGCGTTTT.

The rearrangement joins TRBV20-1 to TRBJ2-3; 10 nucleotides match TRBD1. From germline, CDR1 is DFQATT and CDR2 SNEGSKA (reference sequence). J gave up 2 bases and V 2 bases, and 7 bases lay outside the gene matches. The CDR3 has 16 amino acids. CDR3 amino acids: CSARPRDRGITDTQYF. The CDR3 nucleotides are TGCAGTGCTAGACCGCGGGACAGGGGAATCACAGATACGCAGTATTTT.

This clonotype came up a few times. The chain carries TRBV6-5 and TRBJ1-4, with D uncertain. From germline, CDR1 is MNHEY and CDR2 SVGAGI. V was pared by 5 bases and J by 6 bases, with 13 bases between. The CDR3 is made up of 14 amino acids. The CDR3 reads CASSHILGDEKLFF. CDR3 nucleotides: TGTGCCAGCAGTCACATCTTGGGAGATGAAAAACTGTTTTTT.

This clonotype has only a few counts. The V gene is TRBV4-3, the J gene TRBJ2-5; perhaps TRBD1 as D (6 bases). Trimming removed 0 bases from V and 5 bases from J, with 10 bases in between. This CDR3 comprises 14 residues. Germline lookup yields CDR1 LGHNA and CDR2 YSLEER. The CDR3 is CASSQDGGRETQYF. CDR3 in DNA: TGCGCCAGCAGCCAAGATGGGGGCCGGGAGACCCAGTACTTC.

The V call is TRBV30, the J call TRBJ1-5; the match to TRBD1 covers 7 bases. The CDR3 is 14 amino acids. Germline V CDR1 and CDR2: GTSNPN, SVGIG (reference sequence). J was trimmed by 2 bases and V by 5 bases; bases with no gene match: 6. CDR3 residues: CAWRQGFGNQPQHF. As DNA, the CDR3 is TGTGCCTGGCGACAGGGATTTGGCAATCAGCCCCAGCATTTT.

The table lists this clonotype with a few counts. The chain has TRBV11-2 and TRBJ2-3; D gene uncertain. CDR1 and CDR2 from the germline V gene are SGHAT and FQNNGV. The ends were cut back, 4 bases at V and 2 bases at J, with 16 bases in the middle. The CDR3 is made up of 16 amino acids. This chain's CDR3 is CASSSLGGSLTDTQYF. The CDR3 DNA is TGTGCCAGCAGCTCACTCGGCGGATCCCTCACAGATACGCAGTATTTT.

The chain links TRBV18 to TRBJ1-1; unclear D gene. The CDR3 runs to 14 residues. The ends were cut back, 3 bases at V and 3 bases at J, with 11 bases in the middle. In germline, CDR1 is KGHSH, CDR2 LQKENI. CDR3 coding DNA: TGTGCCAGCTCACCCTCAACCAGTGACACTGAAGCTTTCTTT. Translating gives CASSPSTSDTEAFF.

The chain uses TRBV30 and TRBJ2-2, with no clear D. With 4 bases removed from V and 1 base from J, the gap between germline ends came to 7 bases. CDR1 is GTSNPN and CDR2 is SVGIG in the germline V gene (reference sequence). The CDR3 extends over 13 amino acids. The CDR3: CAWTPVNTGELFF. The CDR3 DNA is TGTGCCTGGACCCCAGTGAACACCGGGGAGCTGTTTTTT.

The rearrangement links TRBV20-1 to TRBJ2-2, with 7 bases matching TRBD2. The V gene end was trimmed by 1 base and the J gene end by 6 bases; junction bases not matched to a gene: 14. Germline CDR1 and CDR2: DFQATT and SNEGSKA (reference sequence). The CDR3 length is 17 residues. The CDR3 sequence is CSARGGAGTTISGELFF. The CDR3 DNA reads TGCAGTGCTAGAGGCGGGGCCGGGACTACGATCTCCGGGGAGCTGTTTTTT.

This clonotype was detected only a few times. This chain joins TRBV7-2 and TRBJ2-7; 7 bases fit TRBD1. The CDR3 has 15 amino acids. Germline V gene sequence: CDR1 SGHTA, CDR2 FQGNSA. Germline trimming cut 1 base from V and 6 bases from J; bases unmatched to any gene: 9. DNA for the CDR3: TGTGCCAGCAGCTTAGGACAGGGTGGGATCGGCGAGCAGTACTTC. Its protein product is CASSLGQGGIGEQYF. The whole variable domain, filled in from reference TRBV7-2 and TRBJ2-7, reads GAGVSQSPSNKVTEKGKDVELRCDPISGHTALYWYRQSLGQGLEFLIYFQGNSAPDKSGLPSDRFSAERTGGSVSTLTIQRTQQEDSAVYLCASSLGQGGIGEQYFGPGTRLTVT.

This clonotype was recorded a few times. The V and J genes are TRBV18 and TRBJ2-1, with 12 bases aligning to TRBD2. V dropped 3 bases and J dropped 7; count of bases not matched to a gene: 4. Germline loops: CDR1 KGHSH, CDR2 LQKENI. CDR3 size: 15 residues. CDR3: CASSPGLAGRNEQFF. CDR3 nucleotides: TGTGCCAGCTCACCCGGACTAGCGGGGCGGAATGAGCAGTTCTTC.

In this sample, this clonotype turned up a few times. This chain uses TRBV19 with TRBJ2-1, with TRBD2 as a possible D gene (6 bases). V was clipped by 8 bases and J by 6 bases, with 20 bases between them. CDR1 is LNHDA, CDR2 SQIVND, per germline (reference sequence). The CDR3 is 15 amino acids. The DNA of the CDR3 is TGTGCCAGTCAAACTTTGCACGGGGGAGGCAATGAGCAGTTCTTC. It translates to CASQTLHGGGNEQFF.

The genes are TRBV11-2 and TRBJ2-7; the D gene could be TRBD1 or TRBD2 (5 bases each). CDR3 length equals 16 residues. Germline loops: CDR1 SGHAT, CDR2 FQNNGV. V lost 2 bases and J lost 6, with 20 bases in between. For the CDR3, the DNA is TGTGCCAGCAGCTTATGGTCGGCAGGGACCTTTGGCGAGCAGTACGTC. As protein: CASSLWSAGTFGEQYV.

The V call is TRBV7-2, the J call TRBJ2-6; possible D gene TRBD2, 5 bases. The germline V and J ends were trimmed by 11 bases and 0 bases, with 14 bases remaining between them. The germline CDR1 and CDR2 sequences are SGHTA and FQGNSA. The CDR3 is 15 residues long. The CDR3 sequence is CAGGGSNSGANVLTF. CDR3 DNA: TGTGCCGGCGGAGGCTCAAACTCTGGGGCCAACGTCCTGACTTTC.